This TCR beta chain appears in the sequencing data of a study of regulatory T cells in long-lasting Graves disease. Study information: More than 5 years of antithyroid drugs with positive TSH receptor antibodies defined persistent Graves' disease.

Construction of TCR beta libraries relied on iRepertoire HTBI primers and on Arm-PCR targeting CDR3 regions. Authors' analysis steps: Identified segments across samples numbered about 56 TRBV and roughly 15 TRBJ. TCRdb called the multiplex PCR reads again in MiXCR, with one record for every CDR3 protein. These V and J calls rely on TCRdb rather than the paper's analysis. The sample includes over 300,000 distinct CDR3 sequences, roughly 21% of them seen just once. As to time point: persistent/refractory GD, antithyroid drugs over 5 years with positive TRAb. PBMC-derived RNA was used for the TCR library. An endocrinology department located in Xi'an, China, was where the patients came from. This TCR was sampled from a female donor with Graves disease. The sequenced sample was peripheral blood mononuclear cells (PBMCs), obtained when the disease was refractory, from a patient treated with antithyroid drugs.

CDR3 sequence (DNA): TGTGCCAGCACCCTGGCCGGTGGCACCTACGAGCAGTACTTC. Its translation: CASTLAGGTYEQYF. The gene calls are TRBV6-2 or TRBV6-3 and TRBJ2-7; no reliable D call. The CDR3 totals 14 residues. The V end lost 7 bases, the J end lost 2 bases, and 15 bases lay between the germline ends. Germline V gene lookup returns CDR1 MNHEY and CDR2 SVGEGT.